This is a list of T cell receptor beta chains from one sample in a study of shared clonotypes between healthy human individuals. Clones were read by immunoSEQ multiplex PCR, and TCRdb kept only the in-frame ones, dropping some. The repertoire consists of around 450,000 clones, with 75% to 85% occurring once and the leading ten covering less than 15%. The sample comprised PBMCs. Source of these receptors: a woman aged 40 to 55 in good health. Some clones in this sample may be carry-over from other donors' samples. CDR3s include the opening cysteine and the closing phenylalanine or tryptophan. Fields, in order: clone size, D gene, J gene, V gene, CDR3 protein, CDR3 DNA. A D gene is named only where the DNA matches it firmly. A row's size may be missing; if present it is once, few, many or a size class.

size: once
D: .
J: TRBJ2-7
V: TRBV7-3
CDR3: CASSLRAGREQYF
DNA: TGTGCCAGCAGCTTAAGAGCAGGGCGAGAGCAGTACTTC

size: .
D: TRBD2
J: TRBJ2-3
V: TRBV7-2
CDR3: CASSKAGTSGYMGRVAYF
DNA: TGTGCCAGCAGCAAAGCAGGGACTAGCGGTTATATGGGCAGGGTTGCGTATTTT

size: .
D: .
J: TRBJ2-1
V: TRBV7-8
CDR3: CASSSTLEKYNEQFF
DNA: TGTGCCAGCAGCTCGACTCTGGAGAAATACAATGAGCAGTTCTTC

size: .
D: TRBD2
J: TRBJ2-1
V: TRBV6-1
CDR3: CASRASGNTYNEQFF
DNA: TGTGCCAGCAGGGCTAGCGGGAACACCTACAATGAGCAGTTCTTC

size: .
D: .
J: TRBJ2-1
V: TRBV5-1
CDR3: CASSWDTDNEQFF
DNA: TGCGCCAGCAGCTGGGACACGGACAATGAGCAGTTCTTC

size: .
D: .
J: TRBJ2-1
V: TRBV27
CDR3: CASSSMTRSSYNEQFF
DNA: TGTGCCAGCAGTTCTATGACGAGGAGCTCCTACAATGAGCAGTTCTTC

size: .
D: TRBD1
J: TRBJ1-2
V: TRBV4-1
CDR3: CASSQLYLTGVGYTF
DNA: TGCGCCAGCAGCCAACTTTACCTAACAGGGGTTGGCTACACCTTC

size: .
D: TRBD2
J: TRBJ2-4
V: TRBV7-9
CDR3: CASSRRGLAVDIQYF
DNA: TGTGCCAGCAGCCGAAGGGGACTAGCGGTAGACATTCAGTACTTC

size: .
D: TRBD2
J: TRBJ2-2
V: TRBV7-3
CDR3: CASSLTLAGAGELFF
DNA: TGTGCCAGCAGCTTAACTCTAGCGGGAGCCGGGGAGCTGTTTTTT

size: once
D: TRBD2
J: TRBJ2-3
V: TRBV19
CDR3: CASSIGSSGITDTQYF
DNA: TGTGCCAGTAGTATTGGGTCTAGCGGGATTACAGATACGCAGTATTTT

size: .
D: .
J: TRBJ2-3
V: TRBV27
CDR3: CASRGGNTDTQYF
DNA: TGTGCCAGCAGGGGCGGGAACACAGATACGCAGTATTTT

size: .
D: TRBD1
J: TRBJ2-2
V: TRBV18
CDR3: CASSPISTGVTGELFF
DNA: TGTGCCAGCTCACCGATATCCACAGGGGTCACCGGGGAGCTGTTTTTT

size: .
D: .
J: TRBJ2-5
V: TRBV4-1
CDR3: CASSQVGGQETQYF
DNA: TGCGCCAGCAGCCAAGTAGGGGGCCAAGAGACCCAGTACTTC

size: .
D: TRBD2
J: TRBJ2-1
V: TRBV28
CDR3: CASTRGLGNEQFF
DNA: TGTGCCAGCACTCGCGGACTAGGCAATGAGCAGTTCTTC

size: few
D: .
J: TRBJ2-7
V: TRBV7-9
CDR3: CASSLAGTLEEQYF
DNA: TGTGCCAGCAGCTTAGCAGGCACTCTCGAAGAGCAGTACTTC

size: .
D: .
J: TRBJ2-1
V: TRBV28
CDR3: CASSLVSDSLGDEQFF
DNA: TGTGCCAGCAGTTTAGTTTCGGACTCCCTTGGGGATGAGCAGTTCTTC

size: .
D: .
J: TRBJ2-3
V: TRBV7-2
CDR3: CASSLTGTAGTDTQYF
DNA: TGTGCCAGCAGCTTAACGGGTACTGCGGGCACAGATACGCAGTATTTT

size: .
D: TRBD2
J: TRBJ2-5
V: TRBV10-1
CDR3: CASSETDWTSGETQYF
DNA: TGCGCCAGCAGTGAGACAGACTGGACTAGCGGAGAGACCCAGTACTTC

size: .
D: .
J: TRBJ2-2
V: TRBV2
CDR3: CASSASAAVAGELFF
DNA: TGTGCCAGCAGTGCCTCGGCGGCTGTCGCCGGGGAGCTGTTTTTT

size: .
D: TRBD2
J: TRBJ2-1
V: TRBV14
CDR3: CASGNLAGANTYNEQFF
DNA: TGTGCCAGCGGAAATTTGGCGGGAGCCAACACCTACAATGAGCAGTTCTTC

size: .
D: .
J: TRBJ2-7
V: TRBV5-1
CDR3: CASSLGLGGTYEQYF
DNA: TGCGCCAGCAGCTTGGGTTTGGGCGGAACCTACGAGCAGTACTTC

size: few
D: .
J: TRBJ1-3
V: TRBV5-6
CDR3: CASSARDTSGNTIYF
DNA: TGTGCCAGCAGCGCCCGGGACACCTCTGGAAACACCATATATTTT

size: .
D: .
J: TRBJ1-1
V: TRBV7-2
CDR3: CASSLPTRNTEAFF
DNA: TGTGCCAGCAGCTTACCCACACGGAACACTGAAGCTTTCTTT

size: .
D: .
J: TRBJ2-3
V: TRBV28
CDR3: CASSLVSYTQYF
DNA: TGTGCCAGCAGTTTGGTCTCCTATACGCAGTATTTT

size: .
D: TRBD1
J: TRBJ2-7
V: TRBV5-3
CDR3: CARSLEPTGCPYEQYF
DNA: TGTGCCAGAAGCTTGGAACCGACAGGGTGCCCCTACGAGCAGTACTTC

size: .
D: .
J: TRBJ1-1
V: TRBV7-2
CDR3: CASSLELFGRAFF
DNA: TGTGCCAGCAGCTTAGAGCTATTCGGAAGGGCTTTCTTT

size: once
D: TRBD2
J: TRBJ2-1
V: TRBV7-9
CDR3: CASSSIFSGRAVFHEQFF
DNA: TGTGCCAGCAGCTCAATTTTTAGCGGGAGGGCCGTCTTTCATGAGCAGTTCTTC

size: .
D: .
J: TRBJ1-5
V: TRBV6-1
CDR3: CASSRQSHSNQPQHF
DNA: TGTGCCAGCAGCAGACAGTCACATAGCAATCAGCCCCAGCATTTT

size: once
D: TRBD2
J: TRBJ2-7
V: TRBV25-1
CDR3: CASSEFKRESYEQYF
DNA: TGTGCCAGCAGTGAATTTAAGCGGGAGTCTTACGAGCAGTACTTC